The source of this TCR beta chain is a study of preoperative IRX-2 immunotherapy in early breast cancer. This CDR3 spans 14 amino acids. Germline values: CDR1 SNHLY, CDR2 FYNNEI. V was shortened by 5 bases and J by 8 bases, with 13 bases between the two germline ends. Treatment of the sample: preoperative locoregional IRX-2 cytokine immunotherapy. Patients received preoperative, locoregional IRX-2 cytokine immunotherapy in a phase Ib study. Sequencing used immunoSEQ multiplex PCR; TCRdb keeps in-frame clones, though not all of them. Among around 35,000 clones listed, over 90% were seen once. This material was obtained from a patient treated with IRX-2 immunotherapy. The chain has TRBV2 and TRBJ1-6; the D gene is possibly TRBD1 (6 bases). This clonotype was obtained from a human donor with breast cancer. The CDR3 sequence: CASSPGQVDSPLHF. The CDR3 DNA follows: TGTGCCAGCAGTCCGGGACAAGTAGATTCACCCCTCCACTTT.